These 2 T cell receptor beta chains were sequenced from one sample in a study of shared clonotypes between healthy human individuals. This table comes from immunoSEQ multiplex PCR, and its TCRdb copy is limited to in-frame clones, with some not included. The sample includes about 2 million clones, about 95% of them seen just once. CD45RO-negative, CCR7-positively selected cells formed the naive CD8 fraction, excluding terminally differentiated effector memory CD45RA+ cells. Sequencing was performed on naive CD8+ T cells sorted from blood. The receptors come from a man in his late teens or twenties in good health.

This clone was detected once. V is TRBV5-6 and J is TRBJ2-5; no reliable D call. V lost 3 bases to trimming and J lost 3 bases, with 9 bases between them. Germline lookup yields CDR1 SGHDT and CDR2 YYEEEE. This CDR3 is built from 13 residues. DNA of the CDR3: TGTGCCAGCAGCTCCGACCGTGAAGAGACCCAGTACTTC. Residues: CASSSDREETQYF.

The chain is built from TRBV2 and TRBJ2-5; TRBD2 might be the D (6 bases). Germline-derived CDR1 and CDR2 are SNHLY and FYNNEI. There are 15 residues in the CDR3. Trimming left V 5 bases short and J 2 bases short, with 15 bases between. The DNA for the CDR3 is TGTGCCAGCAGTCTCTTCCGGGACTCACAAGAGACCCAGTACTTC. Translation: CASSLFRDSQETQYF.